A single sample gave rise to the 7 T cell receptor beta chains below, sequenced in a study of regulatory T cells in long-lasting Graves disease. Sample time point: newly diagnosed GD, antithyroid drugs for less than 3 months. With RNA extracted from PBMCs as input, the TCR library was made. The TCR beta library used iRepertoire HTBI primers with Arm-PCR amplification of CDR3. Each CDR3 protein gets one entry after TCRdb re-called the multiplex PCR reads with MiXCR. Among fewer than 400,000 distinct CDR3 sequences listed, 18% were seen once. The sequencing here drew on peripheral blood mononuclear cells (PBMCs), taken at new diagnosis, from a patient treated with antithyroid drugs. Receptors were obtained from a female donor with Graves disease.

This clonotype was detected many times. The J gene is TRBJ1-1, the V gene TRBV6-1; D call uncertain. The CDR3 has 12 residues. Germline values: CDR1 MNHNS, CDR2 SASEGT. V was clipped by 2 bases and J by 4 bases, with 5 bases between them. Here the CDR3 reads CASSEWGTEAFF. Here the CDR3 DNA reads TGTGCCAGCAGTGAATGGGGCACTGAAGCTTTCTTT.

This clonotype has ten or more counts. The chain is built from TRBV6-2 or TRBV6-3 and TRBJ2-1, with D tentatively TRBD1 (6 bases). This CDR3 region has 15 residues. Germline assignment: CDR1 MNHEY and CDR2 SVGEGT. Trimming shortened V by 2 bases and J by 3 bases, and 11 bases separated the two germline ends. CDR3 in DNA: TGTGCCAGCAGTTACCCCGGGACATACTACAATGAGCAGTTCTTC. This gives the protein CASSYPGTYYNEQFF.

At least ten counts were recorded for this clonotype. The chain couples TRBV28 to TRBJ1-4; 10 bases fit TRBD1. Looked up from germline, CDR1 is MDHEN and CDR2 is SYDVKM. The CDR3 has 15 residues. V shed 6 bases and J 6 bases; nucleotides not matched to a gene: 7. This CDR3 reads CASRLTGGADEKLFF. Written as DNA, the CDR3 is TGTGCCAGCAGGCTGACAGGGGGCGCCGATGAAAAACTGTTTTTT. The complete variable domain, with remaining parts taken from reference TRBV28 and TRBJ1-4, reads DVKVTQSSRYLVKRTGEKVFLECVQDMDHENMFWYRQDPGLGLRLIYFSYDVKMKEKGDIPEGYSVSREKKERFSLILESASTNQTSMYLCASRLTGGADEKLFFGSGTQLSVL.

This clonotype came up many times. The gene calls are TRBV20-1 and TRBJ2-2, with 7 positions matching TRBD2. V gave up 3 bases and J gave up 1 base; unmatched junction bases: 2. Germline assignment: CDR1 DFQATT and CDR2 SNEGSKA (reference sequence). The CDR3 runs to 14 residues. The CDR3, as DNA: TGCAGTGCTAGGAAGCGGGAGAACACCGGGGAGCTGTTTTTT. This translates into CSARKRENTGELFF.

This clonotype appeared many times. The CDR3 bases are TGTGCCAGCGGGGCAGGGGATTTGACCGAAAAACTGTTTTTT. It codes for CASGAGDLTEKLFF. The chain has TRBV12-3 or TRBV12-4 and TRBJ1-4, with D possibly being TRBD1 (6 bases). This CDR3 region has 14 residues. V lost 8 bases and J 8 bases, leaving 18 bases between the germline ends.

This clonotype was found many times. This chain joins TRBV6-1 and TRBJ1-2; D is perhaps TRBD1 (6 bases). Germline-derived CDR1 and CDR2 are MNHNS and SASEGT. The CDR3 totals 16 residues. Trimming shortened V by 5 bases and J by 7 bases, and 23 bases separated the two germline ends. For the CDR3, the DNA is TGTGCCAGCAGTCAAGGGACAACCTTTCGAAGGGGTGGCTACACCTTC. This encodes CASSQGTTFRRGGYTF.

This clonotype turned up a few times. J is TRBJ2-7 and V is TRBV5-5; the D gene is possibly TRBD1 (5 bases). The CDR3 extends over 14 amino acids. V lost 4 bases and J 5 bases, leaving 16 bases between the germline ends. The V gene's germline CDR1 is SGHKS and CDR2 YYEKEE (reference sequence). DNA for the CDR3: TGTGCCAGCAGCCGCCCAGGGAAAAACCACGAGCAGTACTTC. Protein product: CASSRPGKNHEQYF. Drawing the rest from reference TRBV5-5 and TRBJ2-7, the complete variable domain is DAGVTQSPTHLIKTRGQQVTLRCSPISGHKSVSWYQQVLGQGPQFIFQYYEKEERGRGNFPDRFSARQFPNYSSELNVNALLLGDSALYLCASSRPGKNHEQYFGPGTRLTVT.